This is a list of T cell receptor beta chains from one sample in a study of cytomegalovirus exposure and HLA in healthy donors. This table comes from immunoSEQ multiplex PCR, and its TCRdb copy is limited to in-frame clones, with some not included. This table holds around 120,000 clones, roughly 80% found once. The material sequenced was PBMCs. The receptors derive from a woman aged 40 to 49 in good health and CMV-seropositive. Both conserved end residues are part of each CDR3. A D gene is named only where the DNA matches it firmly. Size is omitted from some rows. Given values are once, few, many or a class for expanded clones.

>TRBV7-8|TRBD2|TRBJ2-7|.
CASSLAGAGSYEQYF
TGTGCCAGCAGCTTAGCGGGAGCGGGATCCTACGAGCAGTACTTC
>TRBV7-6|TRBD1|TRBJ2-7|.
CASSPRDRGFSEQYF
TGTGCCAGCAGCCCCCGGGACAGGGGATTTTCCGAGCAGTACTTC
>TRBV7-9|.|TRBJ1-4|.
CASSSGVFGKKLFF
TGTGCCAGCAGCTCAGGGGTATTTGGTAAAAAACTGTTTTTT
>TRBV2|.|TRBJ1-5|.
CASSEDRASNQPQHF
TGTGCCAGCAGTGAAGACAGGGCAAGCAATCAGCCCCAGCATTTT
>TRBV11-2|TRBD2|TRBJ2-7|.
CASSSIYSGRRYEQYF
TGTGCCAGCAGCTCAATCTACAGCGGGAGAAGGTACGAGCAGTACTTC
>TRBV7-9|TRBD2|TRBJ2-3|.
CASSLGLAGGTRTDTQYF
TGTGCCAGCAGCTTAGGACTAGCGGGGGGAACCCGCACAGATACGCAGTATTTT
>TRBV25-1|.|TRBJ2-5|.
CASSEYGRGYQETQYF
TGTGCCAGCAGTGAATACGGCCGCGGGTACCAAGAGACCCAGTACTTC
>TRBV12-5|TRBD1|TRBJ2-3|.
CAPPGTGCGDTQYF
TGTGCCCCCCCCGGGACAGGGTGTGGAGATACGCAGTATTTT
>TRBV7-2|TRBD2|TRBJ2-3|.
CASSLGAGVLLPDTQYF
TGTGCCAGCAGCTTAGGGGCGGGAGTTCTTCTTCCAGATACGCAGTATTTT
>TRBV27|.|TRBJ2-7|.
CASSWVAGPYATEQYF
TGTGCCAGCAGTTGGGTCGCGGGACCATATGCTACGGAGCAGTACTTC
>TRBV6-5|.|TRBJ1-3|.
CASSSTGGGNTIYF
TGTGCCAGCAGTTCTACCGGGGGAGGAAACACCATATATTTT
>TRBV13|TRBD2|TRBJ2-1|once
CASSPPLAGGVGEQFF
TGTGCCAGCAGTCCTCCGCTAGCGGGGGGCGTCGGTGAGCAGTTCTTC
>TRBV6-6|.|TRBJ2-6|few
CASSYSNGLGANVLTF
TGTGCCAGCAGTTACTCGAATGGCCTCGGGGCCAACGTCCTGACTTTC
>TRBV5-1|.|TRBJ1-1|few
CASSRTTGNTEAFF
TGCGCCAGCAGCCGTACTACAGGGAACACTGAAGCTTTCTTT
>TRBV5-4|TRBD2|TRBJ2-2|.
CASSPRLAGGTNTGELFF
TGTGCCAGCAGCCCCAGACTAGCGGGAGGGACGAACACCGGGGAGCTGTTTTTT
>TRBV9|TRBD2|TRBJ2-3|.
CASSGLTAGGADTQYF
TGTGCCAGCAGCGGGTTGACGGCGGGAGGGGCGGATACGCAGTATTTT
>TRBV4-2|.|TRBJ2-7|few
CASSQGTASDHSYEQYF
TGTGCCAGCAGCCAAGGGACCGCTAGCGACCACTCCTACGAGCAGTACTTC
>TRBV2|.|TRBJ2-2|.
CASQTVPTGELFF
TGTGCCAGCCAGACAGTACCCACCGGGGAGCTGTTTTTT
>TRBV18|TRBD1|TRBJ1-1|.
CASSPRRTGYTEAFF
TGTGCCAGCTCACCGAGGCGGACAGGGTACACTGAAGCTTTCTTT
>TRBV15|TRBD2|TRBJ2-1|.
CATSRDPGTIYNEQFF
TGTGCCACCAGCAGAGACCCCGGGACTATCTACAATGAGCAGTTCTTC